One sample yielded the 31 T cell receptor beta chains listed below, sequenced in a study of shared clonotypes between healthy human individuals. Produced via immunoSEQ multiplex PCR; TCRdb's table is partial and in-frame only. Among 650,000 to 800,000 clones listed, approximately 77% were seen once. Sequenced material: memory CD4+ T cells sorted from blood. As for subset: CD45RA-negative fraction. All receptors derive from a woman aged 30 to 39 in good health.

The rearrangement joins TRBV6-1 to TRBJ2-1; D is unresolved. CDR1 and CDR2 from the germline V gene are MNHNS and SASEGT. The CDR3 has 16 amino acids. Trimming cost V 1 base and J 5 bases, with 15 bases left between them. The CDR3 bases are TGTGCCAGCAGTGAAGACTACAGAACTGATAACAATGAGCAGTTCTTC. Residues: CASSEDYRTDNNEQFF.

The V and J genes are TRBV6-1 and TRBJ1-5; D is unresolved. Trimming shortened V by 2 bases and J by 6 bases, and 11 bases separated the two germline ends. The CDR3 covers 14 residues. CDR1 and CDR2 (germline): MNHNS, SASEGT. CDR3 residues: CASSEMGYSQPQHF. The CDR3 coding sequence is TGTGCCAGCAGTGAAATGGGTTATAGTCAGCCCCAGCATTTT.

V and J are TRBV11-2 and TRBJ1-2; D not certain. Trimming shortened V by 5 bases and J by 5 bases, and 15 bases separated the two germline ends. Germline V CDR1 and CDR2: SGHAT, FQNNGV. CDR3 size: 14 residues. The CDR3 bases are TGTGCCAGCAGCATCGGACCCGGTGATTATGGCTACACCTTC. Amino acids: CASSIGPGDYGYTF. The full variable domain, its missing parts supplied by reference TRBV11-2 and TRBJ1-2, is EAGVAQSPRYKIIEKRQSVAFWCNPISGHATLYWYQQILGQGPKLLIQFQNNGVVDDSQLPKDRFSAERLKGVDSTLKIQPAKLEDSAVYLCASSIGPGDYGYTFGSGTRLTVV.

This clone was counted a single time. The V gene is TRBV19, the J gene TRBJ2-2; 7 bases agree with TRBD1. The CDR3 runs to 15 residues. The germline V gene encodes CDR1 LNHDA and CDR2 SQIVND (reference sequence). Trimming took 8 bases from V and 6 from J; bases not matched to a gene: 12. CDR3 sequence (DNA): TGTGCCAGTGATGCTAGGGGGCTGAATCCCGGGGAGCTGTTTTTT. Translating gives CASDARGLNPGELFF.

The CDR3 DNA reads as TGTGCCAGCAGCGTTGGCGGAGGCTCCTACAATGAGCAGTTCTTC. Translating gives CASSVGGGSYNEQFF. This sequence joins TRBV11-2 and TRBJ2-1, with a weak D call TRBD2 (5 bases). The germline V and J ends were trimmed by 5 bases and 0 bases, with 11 bases remaining between them. The CDR3 runs to 15 residues. Germline CDR1 and CDR2: SGHAT and FQNNGV.

This rearrangement joins TRBV28 to TRBJ2-7; 7 bases agree with TRBD1. The V segment lost 5 bases and the J segment 1 base; nucleotides outside the gene matches: 2. The CDR3 totals 13 residues. Germline CDR1 is MDHEN and CDR2 is SYDVKM. The CDR3 DNA sequence: TGTGCCAGCAGTAGGACAGGTTCCTACGAGCAGTACTTC. It translates to CASSRTGSYEQYF. Using reference TRBV28 and TRBJ2-7 for the parts outside the CDR3, the full variable domain is DVKVTQSSRYLVKRTGEKVFLECVQDMDHENMFWYRQDPGLGLRLIYFSYDVKMKEKGDIPEGYSVSREKKERFSLILESASTNQTSMYLCASSRTGSYEQYFGPGTRLTVT.

The chain combines TRBV2 with TRBJ2-5; D remains ambiguous. CDR3 size: 13 residues. Looked up from germline, CDR1 is SNHLY and CDR2 is FYNNEI. V dropped 8 bases and J dropped 4 bases, with 14 bases sitting between them. The CDR3 protein is CASLRAARETQYF. For the CDR3, the DNA is TGTGCCAGCCTCCGGGCGGCGCGAGAGACCCAGTACTTC.

This chain links TRBV5-1 with TRBJ2-3; D gene uncertain. Germline-derived CDR1 and CDR2 are SGHRS and YFSETQ. Trimming left V 0 bases short and J 0 bases short, with 17 bases between. The CDR3 runs to 18 residues. CDR3 bases: TGCGCCAGCAGCTTGGGCCCCCCTCAGCTGACTAGCACAGATACGCAGTATTTT. Its translation: CASSLGPPQLTSTDTQYF.

On this clone: Distinct nucleotide sequences in the sample also encode this CDR3. The gene calls are TRBV5-8 and TRBJ1-2, with D unresolved. Germline CDR1 SGHTS, CDR2 YDEGEE. The CDR3 has 13 residues. The V end was cut by 0 bases, the J end by 4 bases, with 7 bases between. CDR3 residues: CASSLGGGYGYTF. The CDR3 bases are TGTGCCAGCAGCTTGGGAGGAGGCTATGGCTACACCTTC.

The J gene is TRBJ2-2, the V gene TRBV6-1; D call uncertain. V dropped 7 bases and J dropped 2 bases, with 14 bases sitting between them. There are 15 residues in the CDR3. The germline gives CDR1 MNHNS, CDR2 SASEGT. The CDR3 sequence is CASTNLARNTGELFF. DNA for the CDR3: TGTGCCAGCACCAACCTGGCGCGAAACACCGGGGAGCTGTTTTTT.

The chain combines TRBV5-5 with TRBJ2-3; 7 bases line up with TRBD2. CDR3 length: 15 amino acids. Germline CDR1 and CDR2: SGHKS and YYEKEE (reference sequence). J lost 4 bases, V lost 2 bases, and 7 bases had no gene match. CDR3 nucleotides: TGTGCCAGCAGCTTCGTTGGCGGGAGCTCAGATACGCAGTATTTT. The encoded protein is CASSFVGGSSDTQYF.

The rearrangement uses TRBV6-4 and TRBJ2-3; 8 bases map to TRBD2. The CDR3 totals 17 residues. Germline CDR1 MRHNA, CDR2 SNTAGT. V shed 7 bases, J shed 0 bases, and the junction held 12 bases outside the gene matches. CDR3: CASTGREAPLSTDTQYF. The CDR3 nucleotides read TGTGCCAGCACGGGGCGGGAGGCCCCATTGAGCACAGATACGCAGTATTTT.

V and J are TRBV5-4 and TRBJ2-1; possibly TRBD2 for D (7 bases). The CDR3 runs to 16 residues. V was clipped by 10 bases and J by 8 bases, with 28 bases between them. The germline gives CDR1 SGHNT, CDR2 YYREEE (reference sequence). The DNA for the CDR3 is TGTGCCGTAAGTTGGGGGGCTAGCGGACGAGGGGATGAGCAGTTCTTC. This translates into CAVSWGASGRGDEQFF. Full variable domain (missing parts from reference TRBV5-4 and TRBJ2-1): ETGVTQSPTHLIKTRGQQVTLRCSSQSGHNTVSWYQQALGQGPQFIFQYYREEENGRGNFPPRFSGLQFPNYSSELNVNALELDDSALYLCAVSWGASGRGDEQFFGPGTRLTVL.

Here the CDR3 reads CASSVPGHNYEQYF. As DNA, the CDR3 is TGTGCCAGCAGTGTTCCGGGACACAATTACGAGCAGTACTTC. The V call is TRBV6-1, the J call TRBJ2-7; tentatively, D is TRBD1 (6 bases). Trimming took 4 bases from V and 4 from J, leaving 14 bases between them. This CDR3 region has 14 residues. The V gene's germline CDR1 is MNHNS and CDR2 SASEGT.

The V gene is TRBV7-9, the J gene TRBJ2-5; D is unresolved. Looked up from germline, CDR1 is SEHNR and CDR2 is FQNEAQ (reference sequence). V dropped 1 base and J dropped 1 base, with 4 bases sitting between them. The CDR3 sequence is 13 residues long. In DNA form, the CDR3 reads TGTGCCAGCAGCTTAGTCATCCAAGAGACCCAGTACTTC. It is translated as CASSLVIQETQYF.

The chain employs TRBV28 and TRBJ1-5, with 7 nucleotides matching TRBD1. The CDR3 has 15 residues. V shed 5 bases, J shed 1 base, and the junction held 5 bases outside the gene matches. Germline-derived CDR1 and CDR2 are MDHEN and SYDVKM. The CDR3 DNA follows: TGTGCCAGCAGTGCAGGGGGAGGGAGCAATCAGCCCCAGCATTTT. This sequence encodes CASSAGGGSNQPQHF.

This clone was seen once. The J gene is TRBJ2-2, the V gene TRBV5-4, with TRBD2 matching 10 bases. With 4 bases clipped from V and 5 bases from J, the junction kept 11 bases outside the gene matches. Germline V CDR1 and CDR2: SGHNT, YYREEE (reference sequence). CDR3 length equals 17 residues. The CDR3 nucleotides read TGTGCCAGCAGCCCAGGGTCTAGCGGGAGCATAACCGGGGAGCTGTTTTTT. Translating gives CASSPGSSGSITGELFF.

V gene TRBV2 combines with J gene TRBJ2-7; D is unclear. The CDR3 has 13 amino acids. The V end was cut by 6 bases, the J end by 3 bases, with 12 bases between. Germline CDR1 SNHLY, CDR2 FYNNEI. CDR3 sequence reads: CASSNGPGYEQYF. CDR3 DNA sequence: TGTGCCAGCAGCAACGGACCGGGCTACGAGCAGTACTTC.

The V gene is TRBV29-1, the J gene TRBJ2-7; no firm D call. Germline V CDR1 and CDR2: SQVTM, ANQGSEA. V was cut by 2 bases and J by 2 bases, with 7 bases left in between. There are 12 residues in the CDR3. CDR3: CSVERDTYEQYF. DNA for the CDR3: TGCAGCGTTGAAAGGGATACCTACGAGCAGTACTTC.

V is TRBV11-2 and J is TRBJ1-2, with a tentative D call TRBD1 (5 bases). V shed 0 bases and J shed 7 bases, with 12 bases lying between them. From germline, CDR1 is SGHAT and CDR2 FQNNGV. This CDR3 region has 14 residues. In nucleotides, the CDR3 is TGTGCCAGCAGCTTAGATCCAGGGAGGCCTGGCTACACCTTC. Translating gives CASSLDPGRPGYTF.

This sequence joins TRBV19 and TRBJ2-6, with D tentatively TRBD1 or TRBD2 (5 bases each). CDR1 LNHDA and CDR2 SQIVND come from the germline V gene (reference sequence). Trimming stripped 6 bases from V and 6 bases from J, with 24 bases between. This CDR3 region has 18 residues. The CDR3 nucleotides are TGTGCCAGTAGGACCGCCCTGGGACGAACTTTCAAGGCCAACGTCCTGACTTTC. Translating gives CASRTALGRTFKANVLTF.

This clone has just one count. This rearrangement joins TRBV28 to TRBJ2-5; a weak D match, TRBD2 (5 bases). The last part of the DNA fits TRBJ2-7 better; the J call may be wrong. CDR3 length: 13 amino acids. The germline V gene encodes CDR1 MDHEN and CDR2 SYDVKM. CDR3 amino acids: CASSSGDTYEQYF. The CDR3, as DNA: TGTGCCAGCAGTTCCGGGGATACCTACGAGCAGTACTTC.

The rearrangement uses TRBV30 and TRBJ1-5, with 8 nucleotides matching TRBD1. The ends lost 2 bases at V and 6 bases at J; junction bases unmatched: 9. Germline CDR1 GTSNPN, CDR2 SVGIG (reference sequence). The CDR3 has 15 amino acids. This CDR3 reads CAWSSKQGDIQPQHF. In DNA, the CDR3 is TGTGCCTGGAGTTCAAAACAGGGGGACATTCAGCCCCAGCATTTT.

This clone was picked up a small number of times. J is TRBJ2-2 and V is TRBV5-1, with TRBD1 identical over 7 bases. The CDR3 extends over 16 amino acids. Germline V gives CDR1 SGHRS, CDR2 YFSETQ. Trimming cost V 3 bases and J 0 bases; bases outside gene matches: 5. The CDR3, as DNA: TGCGCCAGCAGCTCCGCAGGGGGAACGAACACCGGGGAGCTGTTTTTT. Its translation: CASSSAGGTNTGELFF.

Worth noting for this clone: Other nucleotide sequences in the sample specify the same CDR3. The chain recombines TRBV11-2 with TRBJ2-3; D not resolved. The CDR3 is 11 amino acids. The germline gives CDR1 SGHAT, CDR2 FQNNGV. Between the trimmed V and J ends, which lost 4 bases and 3 bases, there was a span of 2 bases. The CDR3 sequence is CASSWTDTQYF. As DNA, the CDR3 is TGTGCCAGCAGCTGGACAGATACGCAGTATTTT.

In regard to this clone: The identical CDR3 is also encoded by other nucleotide sequences in the sample. The genes are TRBV13 and TRBJ1-1; D not resolved. CDR3 length equals 13 residues. Germline V gene data show CDR1 as PRHDT and CDR2 as FYEKMQ (reference sequence). Trimming took off 5 bases at V and 2 bases at J, with 9 bases between the two ends. In DNA form, the CDR3 reads TGTGCCAGCAGCGCACGACCAAACACTGAAGCTTTCTTT. As protein: CASSARPNTEAFF. Variable domain in full (rest from reference TRBV13 and TRBJ1-1): AAGVIQSPRHLIKEKRETATLKCYPIPRHDTVYWYQQGPGQDPQFLISFYEKMQSDKGSIPDRFSAQQFSDYHSELNMSSLELGDSALYFCASSARPNTEAFFGQGTRLTVV.

Note on this clone: One end of the junction does not line up with germline, which may come from a read error. The gene calls are TRBV19 and TRBJ1-2; D not resolved. This CDR3 spans 12 amino acids. CDR1 is LNHDA, CDR2 SQIVND, per germline (reference sequence). The CDR3 sequence: CATSSSSYGYTF. The CDR3 coding sequence is TGTGCCACTAGTTCATCTAGCTATGGCTACACCTTC.

The rearrangement joins TRBV15 to TRBJ2-3; D assignment may be TRBD1 or TRBD2 (5 bases each). This CDR3 region has 17 residues. Germline assignment: CDR1 LNHNV and CDR2 YYDKDF (reference sequence). V lost 6 bases to trimming and J lost 1 base, with 20 bases between them. CDR3 sequence reads: CATRDPGTYSRTDTQYF. The CDR3 bases are TGTGCCACCAGGGACCCCGGGACCTATTCCCGCACAGATACGCAGTATTTT. The full variable domain, with the rest looked up from reference TRBV15 and TRBJ2-3, is DAMVIQNPRYQVTQFGKPVTLSCSQTLNHNVMYWYQQKSSQAPKLLFHYYDKDFNNEADTPDNFQSRRPNTSFCFLDIRSPGLGDTAMYLCATRDPGTYSRTDTQYFGPGTRLTVL.

The rearrangement joins TRBV5-1 to TRBJ2-7; D may correspond to TRBD1 or TRBD2 (6 bases each). The CDR3 consists of 14 residues. CDR1 SGHRS and CDR2 YFSETQ come from the germline V gene. Deletions cut 0 bases from V and 3 bases from J, with 10 bases between. The chain's CDR3 is CASSLEGGYYEQYF. As DNA, the CDR3 is TGCGCCAGCAGCTTGGAAGGGGGGTACTACGAGCAGTACTTC.

This clone was recorded once. This chain uses TRBV28 with TRBJ1-5, with D tentatively TRBD1 (5 bases). The V gene lost 6 bases and the J gene lost 10 bases, with 13 bases spanning the gap. There are 12 residues in the CDR3. Per the germline V gene, CDR1 is MDHEN and CDR2 is SYDVKM. The CDR3 is CASRNRRSPQHF. The CDR3, as DNA: TGTGCCAGCAGAAACAGGCGTTCTCCCCAGCATTTT.

The rearrangement joins TRBV5-1 to TRBJ2-7; 11 positions match TRBD2. In germline, CDR1 is SGHRS, CDR2 YFSETQ. With 4 bases clipped from V and 6 bases from J, the junction kept 6 bases outside the gene matches. The CDR3 consists of 14 residues. CDR3 loop: CASSAGTSGVEQYF. Written as DNA, the CDR3 is TGCGCCAGCAGCGCCGGGACTAGCGGCGTCGAGCAGTACTTC.